The rows below give T cell receptor beta chains drawn from one sample of a study of blood T cell repertoires in COVID-19. The method was immunoSEQ multiplex PCR; TCRdb's version includes in-frame clones alone and lacks a portion of them. Of hundreds of thousands of clones detected, around nine tenths appear once; the ten largest clones hold roughly 3.3%. Sequencing used peripheral blood. These receptors were collected from a woman aged 18 to 35 who had recovered from COVID-19. Each CDR3 is given with its conserved first and last residue. Fields, in order: D gene, J gene, clone size, V gene, CDR3 protein, CDR3 DNA. A D gene is named only where the DNA matches it firmly. Expanded clones get a size class; other rows say once, few or many, or leave the size out.

. | TRBJ2-6 | . | TRBV5-1 | CASSLYLGARVANVLTF | TGCGCCAGCAGCTTGTATCTGGGGGCTAGAGTGGCCAACGTCCTGACTTTC
. | TRBJ1-1 | . | TRBV2 | CASTFLGGNTEAFF | TGTGCCAGCACCTTTCTGGGGGGGAACACTGAAGCTTTCTTT
TRBD2 | TRBJ2-1 | once | TRBV6-5 | CASSYSAGGNEQFF | TGTGCCAGCAGTTACTCTGCGGGAGGCAATGAGCAGTTCTTC
. | TRBJ1-1 | . | TRBV5-1 | CASSPVTGGLNTEAFF | TGCGCCAGCAGTCCCGTGACGGGGGGCCTGAACACTGAAGCTTTCTTT
. | TRBJ1-6 | . | TRBV11-3 | CASSLDFSGNSPLHF | TGTGCCAGCAGCTTAGATTTCTCGGGTAATTCACCCCTCCACTTT
. | TRBJ1-5 | . | TRBV2 | CASSEIGRGNQPQHF | TGTGCCAGCAGTGAAATAGGCAGGGGCAATCAGCCCCAGCATTTT
. | TRBJ1-1 | . | TRBV7-9 | CASSLEGGDTEAFF | TGTGCCAGCAGCTTAGAAGGAGGGGATACTGAAGCTTTCTTT
TRBD1 | TRBJ1-5 | . | TRBV28 | CASSLPQGRRHSNQPQHF | TGTGCCAGCAGTTTACCACAGGGGAGGCGACATAGCAATCAGCCCCAGCATTTT
TRBD2 | TRBJ2-1 | . | TRBV4-3 | CASSQGERASGRPSEQFF | TGCGCCAGCAGCCAAGGGGAGCGAGCTAGCGGGAGGCCGAGTGAGCAGTTCTTC
. | TRBJ1-2 | . | TRBV6-2/TRBV6-3 | CASSYGGGRTFGYTF | TGTGCCAGCAGTTACGGGGGGGGGCGAACGTTTGGCTACACCTTC
TRBD2 | TRBJ2-5 | . | TRBV10-2 | CASSVGILAPQETQYF | TGCGCCAGCAGTGTAGGGATACTAGCGCCCCAAGAGACCCAGTACTTC
TRBD1 | TRBJ1-2 | . | TRBV24-1 | CATSDDRVNYGYTF | TGTGCCACCAGTGATGACAGGGTAAACTATGGCTACACCTTC
TRBD1 | TRBJ1-2 | . | TRBV5-4 | CASRMGQGPNYGYTF | TGTGCCAGCAGGATGGGACAGGGGCCTAACTATGGCTACACCTTC
TRBD2 | TRBJ2-3 | . | TRBV10-3 | CAIRPGLAIDTQYF | TGTGCCATCAGGCCGGGACTAGCGATAGATACGCAGTATTTT
TRBD2 | TRBJ2-1 | once | TRBV25-1 | CASSGLAGASYNEQFF | TGTGCCAGCAGTGGCCTAGCGGGAGCGTCCTACAATGAGCAGTTCTTC
. | TRBJ2-1 | . | TRBV6-6 | CASSYSGRGSNNEQFF | TGTGCCAGCAGTTACTCGGGGCGGGGCTCAAACAATGAGCAGTTCTTC
. | TRBJ1-2 | . | TRBV7-2 | CASSLSGVSHGYTF | TGTGCCAGCAGCTTATCGGGGGTCAGTCATGGCTACACCTTC
. | TRBJ2-2 | . | TRBV19 | CASSIDVGINTGELFF | TGTGCCAGTAGTATAGATGTCGGGATAAACACCGGGGAGCTGTTTTTT
TRBD1 | TRBJ1-4 | . | TRBV5-4 | CASSLGHSTGGNEKLFF | TGTGCCAGCAGCTTGGGACACTCGACAGGGGGCAATGAAAAACTGTTTTTT
. | TRBJ1-5 | . | TRBV12-3/TRBV12-4 | CASRGVGNQPQHF | TGTGCCAGCCGGGGGGTAGGGAATCAGCCCCAGCATTTT
TRBD2 | TRBJ2-1 | . | TRBV4-1 | CASSHHSGNSYNEQFF | TGCGCCAGCAGCCACCATAGCGGGAACTCCTACAATGAGCAGTTCTTC
TRBD1 | TRBJ1-5 | . | TRBV19 | CASSRQGRFLNQPQHF | TGTGCCAGTAGTAGACAGGGTCGATTCCTCAATCAGCCCCAGCATTTT
TRBD1 | TRBJ1-2 | . | TRBV24-1 | CATSDPGQGKEGYGYTF | TGTGCCACCAGTGATCCCGGACAGGGCAAAGAGGGCTATGGCTACACCTTC
TRBD1 | TRBJ2-5 | . | TRBV11-2 | CASSLSGQRQETQYF | TGTGCCAGCAGCTTGTCGGGACAGCGTCAAGAGACCCAGTACTTC
TRBD1 | TRBJ1-2 | . | TRBV20-1 | CSAGTVYGYTF | TGCAGTGCTGGGACAGTCTATGGCTACACCTTC
. | TRBJ2-3 | . | TRBV24-1 | CATSDLGGTDTQYF | TGTGCCACCAGTGATTTAGGGGGCACAGATACGCAGTATTTT
. | TRBJ1-2 | few | TRBV30 | CAWSVPGSAYGYTF | TGTGCCTGGAGTGTACCGGGGTCTGCCTATGGCTACACCTTC
TRBD1 | TRBJ1-4 | . | TRBV25-1 | CASSEYRAGGKLFF | TGTGCCAGCAGTGAATATCGGGCAGGGGGGAAACTGTTTTTT
TRBD2 | TRBJ2-1 | . | TRBV5-1 | CASSFQIYSGRAQLNEQFF | TGCGCCAGCAGCTTCCAGATTTATAGCGGGAGGGCCCAGTTAAATGAGCAGTTCTTC